The 18 T cell receptor beta chains below come from one sample, sequenced in a study of cytomegalovirus exposure and HLA in healthy donors. The PCR contained 60 Vbeta and 13 Jbeta primers. Sequenced by immunoSEQ multiplex PCR; TCRdb stores in-frame clones only, minus some. The sample has some 97,000 clones, 79% seen once. Material for sequencing was PBMCs. These receptors were taken from a female donor in good health and CMV-seropositive.

This chain joins TRBV2 and TRBJ2-2; D is undetermined. Between the trimmed V and J ends, which lost 7 bases and 4 bases, there was a span of 13 bases. CDR3 size: 14 residues. Germline V CDR1 and CDR2: SNHLY, FYNNEI. The CDR3 DNA reads as TGTGCCAGCAATCAGGCCTCGGCCACCGGGGAGCTGTTTTTT. Protein: CASNQASATGELFF.

The chain employs TRBV7-2 and TRBJ2-4; 8 bases are a match to TRBD2. Germline loops: CDR1 SGHTA, CDR2 FQGNSA. This CDR3 contains 15 residues. The V and J ends lost 3 bases and 7 bases, in that order; junction bases with no gene match: 8. As DNA, the CDR3 is TGTGCCAGCAGCTTGGAGCGGGAGTGGAGGAACATTCAGTACTTC. Amino acid sequence: CASSLEREWRNIQYF.

The rearrangement joins TRBV5-6 to TRBJ2-5; TRBD1 is a possible D gene (5 bases). The J call may be mistaken, given a closer DNA end match to TRBJ2-7. Per the germline V gene, CDR1 is SGHDT and CDR2 is YYEEEE. This CDR3 region has 14 residues. The CDR3: CASSLARETYEQYF. In DNA form, the CDR3 reads TGTGCCAGCAGCTTGGCCAGGGAAACCTACGAGCAGTACTTC.

The rearrangement uses TRBV5-1 and TRBJ1-4; D may be TRBD1 (5 bases). CDR1 is SGHRS and CDR2 is YFSETQ in the germline V gene. The length of the CDR3 is 18 residues. V was pared by 1 base and J by 6 bases, with 22 bases between. As DNA, the CDR3 is TGCGCCAGCAGCTTGTTGGGGTTCGGGAGGACACGGGATGAAAAACTGTTTTTT. It is translated as CASSLLGFGRTRDEKLFF.

In this sample, this clone turned up once. The genes are TRBV5-1 and TRBJ2-1; TRBD2 aligns across 12 bases. The germline V gene encodes CDR1 SGHRS and CDR2 YFSETQ. V lost 2 bases to trimming and J lost 9 bases; unmatched junction nucleotides: 12. This CDR3 comprises 17 residues. The chain's CDR3 is CASSFEMLAGGAIEQFF. CDR3 in DNA: TGCGCCAGCAGCTTCGAGATGCTAGCGGGGGGGGCCATTGAGCAGTTCTTC.

V gene TRBV4-1 combines with J gene TRBJ2-7, with D tentatively TRBD2 (5 bases). V was clipped by 1 base and J by 0 bases, with 10 bases between them. The germline V gene has CDR1 MGHRA and CDR2 YSYEKL. The CDR3 totals 15 residues. CDR3 amino acids: CASSQGTGSSYEQYF. In DNA, the CDR3 is TGCGCCAGCAGCCAAGGTACGGGGAGCTCCTACGAGCAGTACTTC.

Only one count was recorded for this clone. The rearrangement uses TRBV6-5 and TRBJ2-3, with 7 positions matching TRBD1. Trimming cost V 4 bases and J 4 bases; bases outside gene matches: 5. Germline V CDR1 and CDR2: MNHEY, SVGAGI. This CDR3 contains 14 residues. The CDR3 region has the DNA TGTGCCAGCAGTTCAGGGGGACCTGCAGATACGCAGTATTTT. Protein product: CASSSGGPADTQYF.

The chain uses TRBV7-8 and TRBJ2-1; 9 bases are shared with TRBD2. The CDR3 extends over 16 amino acids. Looked up from germline, CDR1 is SGHVS and CDR2 is FQNEAQ. J lost 3 bases, V lost 4 bases, and 7 bases had no gene match. The DNA of the CDR3 is TGTGCCAGCAGCTCTCTCTTAGCGGGGGACTACAATGAGCAGTTCTTC. This translates into CASSSLLAGDYNEQFF.

This clone was counted between two and nine times. The rearrangement joins TRBV7-2 to TRBJ1-1; weak D call: TRBD1 (6 bases). This CDR3 spans 13 amino acids. Germline CDR1 is SGHTA and CDR2 is FQGNSA. V was cut by 4 bases and J by 6 bases, with 12 bases left in between. The CDR3 bases are TGTGCCAGCAGCTCCCCAGGGGTGGCTGAAGCTTTCTTT. Translation gives CASSSPGVAEAFF. The complete variable domain, with remaining parts taken from reference TRBV7-2 and TRBJ1-1, reads GAGVSQSPSNKVTEKGKDVELRCDPISGHTALYWYRQSLGQGLEFLIYFQGNSAPDKSGLPSDRFSAERTGGSVSTLTIQRTQQEDSAVYLCASSSPGVAEAFFGQGTRLTVV.

This chain connects TRBV6-5 to TRBJ2-7; 9 bases align to TRBD1. Looked up from germline, CDR1 is MNHEY and CDR2 is SVGAGI. The CDR3 totals 14 residues. Germline trimming cut 6 bases from V and 7 bases from J; bases unmatched to any gene: 10. The CDR3 loop reads CASSQTQGAREQYF. The CDR3 DNA follows: TGTGCCAGCAGCCAAACACAGGGGGCGAGGGAGCAGTACTTC.

The V call is TRBV6-5, the J call TRBJ1-6; D might be TRBD1 (5 bases). CDR1 MNHEY and CDR2 SVGAGI come from the germline V gene. The ends were cut back, 7 bases at V and 9 bases at J, with 16 bases in the middle. This CDR3 has 14 amino acids. DNA of the CDR3: TGTGCCAGCACCCGGGGGGAGGGCGGTTCACCCCTCCACTTT. Translation: CASTRGEGGSPLHF.

The chain employs TRBV4-2 and TRBJ2-1; 12 nucleotides agree with TRBD2. The CDR3 has 16 residues. Losses at the gene ends were 0 bases for V and 7 bases for J; bases not matched to a gene: 4. CDR1 is LGHNA, CDR2 YNFKEQ, per germline. For the CDR3, the DNA is TGTGCCAGCAGCCAAGAGGGGACTAGCGGGCATAATGAGCAGTTCTTC. Protein: CASSQEGTSGHNEQFF.

This clone occurred a few times. The chain links TRBV11-2 to TRBJ1-1, with D uncertain. The CDR3 covers 13 residues. Trimming removed 2 bases from V and 3 bases from J, with 7 bases in between. The V gene's germline CDR1 is SGHAT and CDR2 FQNNGV. The CDR3 loop is CASSLTEHTEAFF. The CDR3 region has the DNA TGTGCCAGCAGCTTAACAGAACACACTGAAGCTTTCTTT.

This clone came up a few times. The chain joins TRBV7-9 to TRBJ2-3; 10 bases map to TRBD2. Germline V CDR1 and CDR2: SEHNR, FQNEAQ (reference sequence). With V trimmed by 9 bases and J by 0 bases, 3 bases remained unmatched. This CDR3 region has 14 residues. The CDR3 bases are TGTGCCAGTTTAGCGGGGGGTAGCACAGATACGCAGTATTTT. It yields the protein CASLAGGSTDTQYF. Using reference TRBV7-9 and TRBJ2-3 for the parts outside the CDR3, the full variable domain is DTGVSQNPRHKITKRGQNVTFRCDPISEHNRLYWYRQTLGQGPEFLTYFQNEAQLEKSRLLSDRFSAERPKGSFSTLEIQRTEQGDSAMYLCASLAGGSTDTQYFGPGTRLTVL.

CDR3 loop: CASLGQGNTGELFF. DNA for the CDR3: TGTGCCAGCCTCGGACAGGGGAACACCGGGGAGCTGTTTTTT. The chain has TRBV2 and TRBJ2-2; TRBD1 aligns across 8 bases. CDR1 is SNHLY and CDR2 is FYNNEI in the germline V gene. V shed 8 bases and J 1 base; nucleotides not matched to a gene: 3. The CDR3 covers 14 residues. Variable domain in full (rest from reference TRBV2 and TRBJ2-2): EPEVTQTPSHQVTQMGQEVILRCVPISNHLYFYWYRQILGQKVEFLVSFYNNEISEKSEIFDDQFSVERPDGSNFTLKIRSTKLEDSAMYFCASLGQGNTGELFFGEGSRLTVL.

This chain links TRBV19 with TRBJ2-7; D gene unclear. The CDR3 has 14 residues. CDR1 and CDR2 (germline): LNHDA, SQIVND (reference sequence). The V end was cut by 4 bases, the J end by 5 bases, with 15 bases between. CDR3 loop: CASSTAVFLNEQYF. Written as DNA, the CDR3 is TGTGCCAGTAGTACGGCGGTATTCTTGAACGAGCAGTACTTC.

As regards this clone: Mismatch with germline at one junction end may stem from a read error. This specimen includes other DNA sequences encoding the same CDR3. The chain couples TRBV7-9 to TRBJ2-7; D remains unclear. The CDR3 totals 11 residues. The germline V gene has CDR1 SEHNR and CDR2 FQNEAQ (reference sequence). As DNA, the CDR3 is TGTTCCAGCAGCTCTCTCTACGAGCAGTACTTC. The encoded protein is CSSSSLYEQYF.

V and J are TRBV4-3 and TRBJ2-3; possibly TRBD1 for D (5 bases). This CDR3 comprises 15 residues. V was shortened by 3 bases and J by 0 bases, with 10 bases between the two germline ends. Germline CDR1 LGHNA, CDR2 YSLEER. The CDR3 reads CASSQRTQSTDTQYF. The CDR3 DNA is TGCGCCAGCAGCCAGCGGACACAAAGCACAGATACGCAGTATTTT.